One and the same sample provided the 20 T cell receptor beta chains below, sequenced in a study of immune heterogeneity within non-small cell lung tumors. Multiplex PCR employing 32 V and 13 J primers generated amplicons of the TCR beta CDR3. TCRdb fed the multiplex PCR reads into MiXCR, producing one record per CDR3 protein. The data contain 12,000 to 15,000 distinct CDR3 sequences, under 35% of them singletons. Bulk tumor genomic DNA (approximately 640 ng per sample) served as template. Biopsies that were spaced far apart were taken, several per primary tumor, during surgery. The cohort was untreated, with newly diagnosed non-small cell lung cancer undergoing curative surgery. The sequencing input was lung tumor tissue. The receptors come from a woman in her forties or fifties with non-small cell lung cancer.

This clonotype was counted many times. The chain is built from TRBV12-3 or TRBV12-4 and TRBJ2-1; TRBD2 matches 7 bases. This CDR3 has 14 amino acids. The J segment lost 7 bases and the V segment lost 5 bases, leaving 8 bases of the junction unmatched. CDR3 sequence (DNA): TGTGCCAGCAGTGCGCCCGGGGGGACGAATGAGCAGTTCTTC. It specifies CASSAPGGTNEQFF.

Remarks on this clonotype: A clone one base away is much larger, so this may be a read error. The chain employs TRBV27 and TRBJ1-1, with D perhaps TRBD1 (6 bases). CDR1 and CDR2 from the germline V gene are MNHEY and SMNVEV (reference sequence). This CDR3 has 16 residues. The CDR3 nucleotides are TGTGCCAGCAGTTTAGCCCCGGACAGCCCTAACACTGGAGCTTTCTTT. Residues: CASSLAPDSPNTGAFF.

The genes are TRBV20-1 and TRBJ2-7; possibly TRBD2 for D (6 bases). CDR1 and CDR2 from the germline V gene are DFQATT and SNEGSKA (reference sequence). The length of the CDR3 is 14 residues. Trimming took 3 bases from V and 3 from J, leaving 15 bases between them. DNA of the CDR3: TGCAGTGCTAGCGGGACTCGGGGGAACTACGAGCAGTACTTC. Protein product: CSASGTRGNYEQYF.

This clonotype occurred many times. Here the CDR3 DNA reads TGTGCCTGGAGTGTTGGGGGCCCGGGGGAACTGTTTTTT. It specifies CAWSVGGPGELFF. The chain combines TRBV30 with TRBJ1-4, with a possible D match to TRBD1 (6 bases). Trimming took 0 bases from V and 12 from J, leaving 14 bases between them. The CDR3 has 13 amino acids. Germline CDR1 GTSNPN, CDR2 SVGIG (reference sequence).

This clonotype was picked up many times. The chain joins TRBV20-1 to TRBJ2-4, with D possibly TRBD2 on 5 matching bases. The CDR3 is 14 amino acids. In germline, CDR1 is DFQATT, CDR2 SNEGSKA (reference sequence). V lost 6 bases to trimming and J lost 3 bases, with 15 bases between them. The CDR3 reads CSAAAGWGKNIQYF. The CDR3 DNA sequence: TGCAGTGCAGCGGCCGGCTGGGGCAAAAACATTCAGTACTTC.

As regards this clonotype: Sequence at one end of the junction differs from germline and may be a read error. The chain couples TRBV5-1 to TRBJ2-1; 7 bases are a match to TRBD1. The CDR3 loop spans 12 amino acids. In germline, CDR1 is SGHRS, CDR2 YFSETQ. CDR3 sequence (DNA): TGTGCCAGCAGCTTAGGGGGCGGTGAGCAGTTCTTC. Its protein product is CASSLGGGEQFF.

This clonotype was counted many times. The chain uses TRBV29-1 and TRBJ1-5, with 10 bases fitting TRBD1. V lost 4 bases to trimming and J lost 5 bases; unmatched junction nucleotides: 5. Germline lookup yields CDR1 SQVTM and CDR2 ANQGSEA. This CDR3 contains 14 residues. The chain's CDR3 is CSVGGGQGDQPQHF. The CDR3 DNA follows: TGCAGCGTTGGAGGAGGACAGGGGGATCAGCCCCAGCATTTT.

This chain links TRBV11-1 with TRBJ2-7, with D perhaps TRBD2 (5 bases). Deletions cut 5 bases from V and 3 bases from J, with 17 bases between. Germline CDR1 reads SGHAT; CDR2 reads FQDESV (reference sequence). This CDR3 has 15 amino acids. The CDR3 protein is CASSHGVGLYYEQYF. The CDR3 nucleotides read TGTGCCAGCAGCCACGGGGTCGGATTATACTACGAGCAGTACTTC. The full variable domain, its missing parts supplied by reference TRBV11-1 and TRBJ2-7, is EAEVAQSPRYKITEKSQAVAFWCDPISGHATLYWYRQILGQGPELLVQFQDESVVDDSQLPKDRFSAERLKGVDSTLKIQPAELGDSAMYLCASSHGVGLYYEQYFGPGTRLTVT.

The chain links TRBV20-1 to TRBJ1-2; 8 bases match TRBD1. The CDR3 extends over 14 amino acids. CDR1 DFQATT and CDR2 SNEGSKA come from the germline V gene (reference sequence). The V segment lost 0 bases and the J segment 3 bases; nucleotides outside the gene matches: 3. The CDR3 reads CSARETGADYGYTF. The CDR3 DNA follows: TGCAGTGCTAGAGAGACAGGGGCGGACTATGGCTACACCTTC.

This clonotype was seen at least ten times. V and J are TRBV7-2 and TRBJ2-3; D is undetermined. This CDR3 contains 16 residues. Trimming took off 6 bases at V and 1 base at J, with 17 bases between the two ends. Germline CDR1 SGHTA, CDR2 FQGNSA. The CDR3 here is CASRPHWVFGTDTQYF. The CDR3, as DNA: TGTGCCAGCAGGCCTCATTGGGTGTTTGGCACAGATACGCAGTATTTT. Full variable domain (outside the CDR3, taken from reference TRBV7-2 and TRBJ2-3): GAGVSQSPSNKVTEKGKDVELRCDPISGHTALYWYRQSLGQGLEFLIYFQGNSAPDKSGLPSDRFSAERTGGSVSTLTIQRTQQEDSAVYLCASRPHWVFGTDTQYFGPGTRLTVL.

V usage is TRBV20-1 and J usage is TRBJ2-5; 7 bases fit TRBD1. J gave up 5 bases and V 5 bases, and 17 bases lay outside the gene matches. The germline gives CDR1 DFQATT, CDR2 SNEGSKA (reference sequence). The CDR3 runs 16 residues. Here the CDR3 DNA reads TGCAGTGCTGCCGACGCCGCAACAGGGGATCTGGAGACCCAGTACTTC. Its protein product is CSAADAATGDLETQYF.

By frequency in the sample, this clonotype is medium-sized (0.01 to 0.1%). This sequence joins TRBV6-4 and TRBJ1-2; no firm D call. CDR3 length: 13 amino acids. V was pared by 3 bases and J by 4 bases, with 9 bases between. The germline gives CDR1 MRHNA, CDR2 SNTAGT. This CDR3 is CASSESHGYGYTF. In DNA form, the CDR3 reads TGTGCCAGCAGTGAAAGCCACGGCTATGGCTACACCTTC.

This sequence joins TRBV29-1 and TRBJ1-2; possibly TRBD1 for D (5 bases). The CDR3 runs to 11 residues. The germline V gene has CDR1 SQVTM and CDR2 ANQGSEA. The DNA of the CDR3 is TGCAGATCCGACAGTAACTATGGCTACACCTTC. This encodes CRSDSNYGYTF.

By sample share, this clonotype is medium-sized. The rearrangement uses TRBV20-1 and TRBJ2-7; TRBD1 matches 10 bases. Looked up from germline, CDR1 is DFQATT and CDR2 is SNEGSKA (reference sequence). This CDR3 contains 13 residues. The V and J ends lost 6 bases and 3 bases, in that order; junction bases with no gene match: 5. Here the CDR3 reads CSAWGQGFYEQYF. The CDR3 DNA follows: TGCAGTGCGTGGGGACAGGGGTTCTACGAGCAGTACTTC.

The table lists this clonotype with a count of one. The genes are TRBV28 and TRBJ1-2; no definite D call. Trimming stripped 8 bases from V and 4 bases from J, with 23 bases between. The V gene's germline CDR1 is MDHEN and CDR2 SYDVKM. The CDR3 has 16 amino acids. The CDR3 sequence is CASDSRVSVRGYGYTF. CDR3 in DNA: TGTGCCAGCGACTCACGTGTGTCCGTCCGTGGCTATGGCTACACCTTC.

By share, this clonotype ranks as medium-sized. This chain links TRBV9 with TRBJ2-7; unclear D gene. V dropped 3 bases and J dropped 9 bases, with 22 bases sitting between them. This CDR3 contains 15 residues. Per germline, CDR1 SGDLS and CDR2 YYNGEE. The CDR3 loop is CASSASPGPSLGQYF. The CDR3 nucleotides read TGTGCCAGCAGCGCATCTCCCGGGCCTTCCCTGGGGCAGTACTTC. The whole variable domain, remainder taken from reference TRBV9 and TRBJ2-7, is DSGVTQTPKHLITATGQRVTLRCSPRSGDLSVYWYQQSLDQGLQFLIQYYNGEERAKGNILERFSAQQFPDLHSELNLSSLELGDSALYFCASSASPGPSLGQYFGPGTRLTVT.

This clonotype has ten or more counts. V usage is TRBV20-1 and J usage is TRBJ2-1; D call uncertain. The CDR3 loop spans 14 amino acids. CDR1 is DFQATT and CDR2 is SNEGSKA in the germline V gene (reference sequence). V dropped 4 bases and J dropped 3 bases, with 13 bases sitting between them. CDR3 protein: CSATRTTFYNEQFF. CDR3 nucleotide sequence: TGCAGTGCTACCCGCACGACGTTCTACAATGAGCAGTTCTTC.

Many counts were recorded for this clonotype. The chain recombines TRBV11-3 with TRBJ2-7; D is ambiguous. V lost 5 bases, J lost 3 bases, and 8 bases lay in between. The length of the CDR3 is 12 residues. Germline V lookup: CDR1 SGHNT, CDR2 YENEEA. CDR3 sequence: CASSPGFYEQYF. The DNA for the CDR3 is TGTGCCAGCAGCCCCGGGTTCTACGAGCAGTACTTC.

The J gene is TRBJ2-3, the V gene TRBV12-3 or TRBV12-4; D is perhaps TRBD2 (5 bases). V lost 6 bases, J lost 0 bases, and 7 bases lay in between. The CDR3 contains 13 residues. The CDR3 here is CASSRLSTDTQYF. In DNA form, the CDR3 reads TGTGCCAGCAGCAGACTAAGCACAGATACGCAGTATTTT.

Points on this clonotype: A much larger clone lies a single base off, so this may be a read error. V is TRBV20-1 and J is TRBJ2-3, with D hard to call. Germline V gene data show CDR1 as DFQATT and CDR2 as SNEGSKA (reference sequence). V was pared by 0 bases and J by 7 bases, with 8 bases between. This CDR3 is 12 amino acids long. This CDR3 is CSARDEAHTQYF. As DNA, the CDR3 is TGCAGTGCTAGAGATGAGGCACATACGCAGTATTTT.